The T cell receptor (beta chain) under discussion was sequenced for a study of Ad26.COV2.S vaccination and SARS-CoV-2 variants. For this clone: Its specificity is unknown.

This CDR3 comprises 15 residues. The V gene's germline CDR1 is SGHTA and CDR2 FQGNSA. The V and J ends lost 1 base and 1 base respectively, with 10 bases between them. This table comes from immunoSEQ multiplex PCR, and its TCRdb copy is limited to in-frame clones, with some not included. The data show about 320,000 clones, about 82% seen once. Treatment of the sample: roughly 18 received Ad26.COV2.S at low or high dose, single or two shots; 5 received placebo; per-sample allocation not given. Specimen acquisition occurred on day 63 following the initial vaccine or placebo injection. Points from the study as a whole: Considerable breadth of spike-specific CD8+ and CD4+ T cell responses has reportedly been documented following vaccination.

This rearrangement joins TRBV7-2 to TRBJ2-5; D ambiguous. The source is a person aged 18-65 years who received the Ad26.COV2.S COVID-19 vaccine or a placebo. The source material was peripheral blood, sampled in a trial of Ad26.COV2.S vaccine versus placebo. CDR3 residues: CASSLGPLLQETQYF. CDR3 nucleotide sequence: TGTGCCAGCAGCTTAGGGCCCCTCCTCCAAGAGACCCAGTACTTC.